The next 16 T cell receptor beta chains were all read from a single sample in a study of T cell changes during pregnancy in multiple sclerosis. Produced via immunoSEQ multiplex PCR; TCRdb's table is partial and in-frame only. This table holds 30,000 to 35,000 clones, about nine tenths found once. The sequenced sample was CD8+ T cells from peripheral blood mononuclear cells, obtained in the first trimester of pregnancy. The receptors derive from a female donor with multiple sclerosis, enrolled in a pregnancy study.

The chain couples TRBV9 to TRBJ2-5, with D perhaps matching TRBD2 (5 bases). The J call may not be correct, given that the DNA end is closer to TRBJ2-7. Germline V gives CDR1 SGDLS, CDR2 YYNGEE. The CDR3 extends over 15 amino acids. CDR3 protein: CASSVNGNPHYEQYF. The CDR3 bases are TGTGCCAGCAGCGTAAACGGGAATCCCCACTACGAGCAGTACTTC.

This sequence joins TRBV11-2 and TRBJ2-7; 7 bases are a match to TRBD1. CDR1 and CDR2 from the germline V gene are SGHAT and FQNNGV. The CDR3 spans 13 residues. V lost 5 bases and J lost 6; bases outside the gene matches: 7. CDR3 in amino acids: CASSIVHRGEQYF. In DNA form, the CDR3 reads TGTGCCAGCAGCATCGTTCACAGGGGCGAGCAGTACTTC. Complete variable domain (other parts from reference TRBV11-2 and TRBJ2-7): EAGVAQSPRYKIIEKRQSVAFWCNPISGHATLYWYQQILGQGPKLLIQFQNNGVVDDSQLPKDRFSAERLKGVDSTLKIQPAKLEDSAVYLCASSIVHRGEQYFGPGTRLTVT.

This chain uses TRBV28 with TRBJ1-2, with 7 bases that match TRBD1. This CDR3 has 13 amino acids. Unmatched junction bases numbered 6, after V lost 5 bases and J lost 6 bases. The germline V gene encodes CDR1 MDHEN and CDR2 SYDVKM. CDR3 DNA sequence: TGTGCCAGCAGTCACGGACAGGCCAATGGCTACACCTTC. Its protein is CASSHGQANGYTF.

CDR3 sequence: CASSLPQTGRPYGETQYF. CDR3 nucleotides: TGTGCCAGCAGTTTGCCTCAGACAGGGAGGCCCTACGGTGAGACCCAGTACTTC. The rearrangement joins TRBV28 to TRBJ2-5; D perhaps matches TRBD1 (7 bases). CDR3 length: 18 residues. CDR1 is MDHEN, CDR2 SYDVKM, per germline. V lost 3 bases and J lost 5, with 25 bases in between.

The genes are TRBV6-6 and TRBJ2-1, with D possibly matching TRBD1 (5 bases). Deletions cut 5 bases from V and 4 bases from J, with 9 bases between. The CDR3 consists of 13 residues. CDR1 is MNHNY, CDR2 SVGAGI, per germline (reference sequence). CDR3 sequence (DNA): TGTGCCAGCAGTGTAGACAGTTACAATGAGCAGTTCTTC. Translation: CASSVDSYNEQFF.

This chain joins TRBV7-8 and TRBJ1-5; weak D call: TRBD1 (6 bases). The ends were cut back, 2 bases at V and 3 bases at J, with 20 bases in the middle. CDR3 length: 18 amino acids. Germline V gene lookup returns CDR1 SGHVS and CDR2 FQNEAQ. For the CDR3, the DNA is TGTGCCAGCAGCTTAAGTGCCCAGGACAGTGTTTCCAATCAGCCCCAGCATTTT. Protein product: CASSLSAQDSVSNQPQHF.

The J gene is TRBJ2-5, the V gene TRBV6-6; D is perhaps TRBD1 (6 bases). CDR3 length: 14 residues. Trimming pared 6 bases from V and 2 bases from J, leaving 13 bases between. Germline assignment: CDR1 MNHNY and CDR2 SVGAGI (reference sequence). The CDR3 reads CASSSTGSQETQYF. The CDR3 DNA reads as TGTGCCAGCAGCTCAACAGGGAGTCAAGAGACCCAGTACTTC.

This clone was detected many times. This chain joins TRBV19 and TRBJ2-1, with D perhaps matching TRBD2 (6 bases). Trimming removed 1 base at V and 2 bases at J, with 6 bases between. From germline, CDR1 is LNHDA and CDR2 SQIVND (reference sequence). The CDR3 is made up of 14 amino acids. The CDR3 is CASSIGTTYNEQFF. The CDR3 coding sequence is TGTGCCAGTAGTATAGGGACTACCTACAATGAGCAGTTCTTC.

CDR3: CASSPGTPNLAHGGNEQFF. DNA for the CDR3: TGTGCCAGCAGCCCCGGGACCCCTAATCTAGCCCACGGGGGCAATGAGCAGTTCTTC. The chain has TRBV5-8 and TRBJ2-1; a possible D gene is TRBD2 (6 bases). The CDR3 length is 19 residues. Germline V CDR1 and CDR2: SGHTS, YDEGEE. V was trimmed by 4 bases and J by 6 bases, leaving 29 bases between them.

The chain links TRBV7-6 to TRBJ2-1, with 10 bases lining up with TRBD2. Unmatched junction bases numbered 3, after V lost 2 bases and J lost 5 bases. The CDR3 is 15 amino acids. The germline V gene encodes CDR1 SGHVS and CDR2 FNYEAQ. CDR3 sequence (DNA): TGTGCCAGCAGCTTATGGCTAGCGGGGGACAATGAGCAGTTCTTC. Encoded protein: CASSLWLAGDNEQFF.

The genes are TRBV5-1 and TRBJ2-1; D possibly corresponds to TRBD2 (5 bases). The length of the CDR3 is 14 residues. The ends were cut back, 3 bases at V and 6 bases at J, with 13 bases in the middle. CDR1 and CDR2 from the germline V gene are SGHRS and YFSETQ. CDR3 sequence reads: CASSSRTLSNEQFF. In DNA form, the CDR3 reads TGCGCCAGCAGCTCCAGGACTCTGAGCAATGAGCAGTTCTTC.

The V call is TRBV10-3, the J call TRBJ2-1; TRBD2 is a possible D gene (6 bases). CDR3 length: 17 amino acids. Trimming stripped 2 bases from V and 0 bases from J, with 14 bases between. Germline CDR1 and CDR2: ENHRY and SYGVKD. As DNA, the CDR3 is TGTGCCATCAGTGAGCCGATTAGCGGTTTCTCCTACAATGAGCAGTTCTTC. Its protein product is CAISEPISGFSYNEQFF.

J is TRBJ1-1 and V is TRBV27; no reliable D call. Germline loops: CDR1 MNHEY, CDR2 SMNVEV (reference sequence). This CDR3 is built from 16 residues. V lost 2 bases, J lost 5 bases, and 18 bases lay in between. The CDR3 spells CASSLSGGILVTEAFF. DNA of the CDR3: TGTGCCAGCAGTTTAAGCGGCGGAATCTTGGTGACTGAAGCTTTCTTT.

The gene calls are TRBV7-9 and TRBJ2-2; TRBD2 aligns across 8 bases. Germline CDR1 SEHNR, CDR2 FQNEAQ (reference sequence). The J segment lost 3 bases and the V segment lost 1 base, leaving 1 base of the junction unmatched. The CDR3 contains 15 residues. CDR3 sequence: CASSLVSGDTGELFF. The CDR3 DNA is TGTGCCAGCAGCTTAGTTAGCGGGGACACCGGGGAGCTGTTTTTT.

The CDR3 spells CATPYLAGGPYNEQFF. CDR3 coding DNA: TGTGCCACCCCCTACCTCGCGGGAGGACCATACAATGAGCAGTTCTTC. The chain employs TRBV6-4 and TRBJ2-1; 8 bases line up with TRBD2. CDR3 length: 16 residues. J lost 4 bases, V lost 10 bases, and 15 bases had no gene match. Germline V gene sequence: CDR1 MRHNA, CDR2 SNTAGT.

V and J are TRBV28 and TRBJ2-7, with D maybe TRBD1 (6 bases). V lost 3 bases, J lost 4 bases, and 13 bases lay in between. This CDR3 spans 14 amino acids. Germline V gene data show CDR1 as MDHEN and CDR2 as SYDVKM. The CDR3 DNA reads as TGTGCCAGCAGTTTGGAGACAGGCGCTTACGAGCAGTACTTC. It specifies CASSLETGAYEQYF.